This T cell receptor beta chain was profiled in a study of blood T cell repertoires in COVID-19. Study details: In each case, the material was cDNA or gDNA derived from T cells, B-cell-depleted T cells, or PBMCs.

Study processing details: The assay estimated nucleated cells by amplifying reference gene primers. Assay used: immunoSEQ multiplex PCR; TCRdb lists only in-frame clones, some missing. That table supplies the V and J calls and clone size; D and trimming were determined from the DNA. The repertoire holds about 98,000 clones, with about nine tenths as singletons. The germline V and J ends were trimmed by 5 bases and 1 base, with 6 bases remaining between them. The germline V gene has CDR1 LNHDA and CDR2 SQIVND (reference sequence). The length of the CDR3 is 12 residues. The clonotype originates from a woman between 50 and 59 years old with COVID-19, enrolled during active disease. The rearrangement uses TRBV19 and TRBJ2-7; D may be TRBD2 (5 bases). The sequenced sample was peripheral blood. The CDR3 here is CASSRGSYEQYF. For the CDR3, the DNA is TGTGCCAGTAGTCGGGGATCCTACGAGCAGTACTTC.